This TCR beta chain was found in a study of shared clonotypes between healthy human individuals. Study-wide background: In total, the donors were two women and a few men aged 18 to 49. The study's findings and limits: Shared clonotypes across all four donors exceeded non-shared ones in generation probability.

In regard to this clone: As yet, its antigen is unknown. The junction shows a germline mismatch at one end, possibly a read error.

TCRdb's table, derived via immunoSEQ multiplex PCR, lists solely in-frame clones and lacks some. The sample consists of 2 million or so clones, approximately 94% of them appearing once. CD45RO-negative, CCR7-positively selected cells formed the naive CD8 fraction, excluding terminally differentiated effector memory CD45RA+ cells. Every contributor of samples was a Caucasian grown-up residing in Nashville, Tennessee. CDR3 size: 13 residues. CDR1 SSHAT and CDR2 FNYEAQ come from the germline V gene (reference sequence). The origin of this receptor is a man younger than 30 in good health. The chain uses TRBV7-7 and TRBJ2-3; TRBD1 is a possible D gene (5 bases). Sequences were obtained from naive CD8+ T cells sorted from blood. The CDR3 spells CASSLVTGDTQYF. DNA for the CDR3: TGTGCTAGCAGCTTAGTAACAGGAGATACGCAGTATTTT.